This is a list of T cell receptor beta chains from one sample in a study of blood T cell repertoires in COVID-19. Sequencing used immunoSEQ multiplex PCR; TCRdb keeps in-frame clones, though not all of them. The sample comprises more than 150,000 clones, around 75% of which are singletons, and 11% to 15% rests with the top ten. Sequencing was carried out using peripheral blood. These receptors all come from a woman of 80 years or more with acute or convalescent COVID-19. CDR3s include the opening cysteine and the closing phenylalanine or tryptophan. The order of the fields is V gene, clone size, J gene, D gene, CDR3 DNA, CDR3 protein. D genes are given only for firm matches. Rows give clone size only sometimes, using once, few, many, or a class for an expanded clone.

V: TRBV27; size: NA; J: TRBJ2-1; D: TRBD2; DNA: TGTGCCAGCAGTTTCACTAGCGGCGAGCAGTTCTTC; CDR3: CASSFTSGEQFF
V: TRBV9; size: NA; J: TRBJ1-3; D: TRBD1; DNA: TGTGCCAGCAGCGTAGTACCAGGGGGAAGTACCATATATTTT; CDR3: CASSVVPGGSTIYF
V: TRBV5-1; size: NA; J: TRBJ1-2; D: NA; DNA: TGCGCCAGCAGCTTGAGTCTGTCAGACTATGGCTACACCTTC; CDR3: CASSLSLSDYGYTF
V: TRBV5-1; size: NA; J: TRBJ1-1; D: NA; DNA: TGCGCCAGCAGCCTTTATGCGGGGCAGAACACTGAAGCTTTCTTT; CDR3: CASSLYAGQNTEAFF
V: TRBV18; size: NA; J: TRBJ1-1; D: TRBD1; DNA: TGTGCCAGCTCACCCTTCAGGGGGTACACTGAAGCTTTCTTT; CDR3: CASSPFRGYTEAFF
V: TRBV6-2/TRBV6-3; size: NA; J: TRBJ2-2; D: TRBD2; DNA: TGTGCCAGCAGTTACTCCCCTAGCGGGGGTGCCGGGGAGCTGTTTTTT; CDR3: CASSYSPSGGAGELFF
V: TRBV10-2; size: NA; J: TRBJ1-2; D: TRBD1; DNA: TGCGCCAGCAGTGAGCTCGGGACAGGGGGCGACTATGGCTACACCTTC; CDR3: CASSELGTGGDYGYTF
V: TRBV18; size: NA; J: TRBJ2-1; D: TRBD2; DNA: TGTGCCAGCTCACCTAACAGCGGGGGGGACAATGAGCAGTTCTTC; CDR3: CASSPNSGGDNEQFF
V: TRBV6-6; size: NA; J: TRBJ2-5; D: TRBD2; DNA: TGTGCCAGCAGCAGCGGGGAAGGCAGGGCCCAGTACTTC; CDR3: CASSSGEGRAQYF
V: TRBV2; size: NA; J: TRBJ2-1; D: TRBD1; DNA: TGTGCCAGCAGTGGGGCAGGGGGCTTCCGAGGTGAGCAGTTCTTC; CDR3: CASSGAGGFRGEQFF
V: TRBV5-1; size: NA; J: TRBJ2-7; D: TRBD1; DNA: TGCGCCAGCAGCGTTGGCGAGCTGGCAGGGGGCTCCTACGAGCAGTACTTC; CDR3: CASSVGELAGGSYEQYF
V: TRBV7-9; size: NA; J: TRBJ1-1; D: TRBD1; DNA: TGTGCCAGCAGCTTAGAGGCAGGGGGCTACACTGAAGCTTTCTTT; CDR3: CASSLEAGGYTEAFF
V: TRBV6-5; size: few; J: TRBJ1-3; D: NA; DNA: TGTGCCAGCATCCCCCGGGGGGCCTCTGGAAACACCATATATTTT; CDR3: CASIPRGASGNTIYF
V: TRBV7-5; size: many; J: TRBJ2-1; D: NA; DNA: TGTGCCAGATCTGGGGCAGCCAATGAGCAGTTCTTC; CDR3: CARSGAANEQFF
V: TRBV11-2; size: NA; J: TRBJ1-1; D: NA; DNA: TGTGCCAGCAGCTTAGCCCCAGGGGTGGACACTGAAGCTTTCTTT; CDR3: CASSLAPGVDTEAFF
V: TRBV7-8; size: NA; J: TRBJ2-7; D: TRBD2; DNA: TGTGCCAGCAGCTTAGCGGCGGGACTACTCTCCTACGAGCAGTACTTC; CDR3: CASSLAAGLLSYEQYF
V: TRBV6-5; size: NA; J: TRBJ1-2; D: NA; DNA: TGTGCCAGCGCCTGGGAGCTATCATCCTCCTATGGCTACACCTTC; CDR3: CASAWELSSSYGYTF
V: TRBV27; size: NA; J: TRBJ1-1; D: TRBD1; DNA: TGTGCCAGCAGTCTCCGCAGGGGGACCACTGAAGCTTTCTTT; CDR3: CASSLRRGTTEAFF
V: TRBV6-2/TRBV6-3; size: NA; J: TRBJ1-5; D: NA; DNA: TGTGCCAGCAGTTCGGGGACAATAAATCAGCCCCAGCATTTT; CDR3: CASSSGTINQPQHF
V: TRBV21-1; size: few; J: TRBJ2-7; D: NA; DNA: TGTGCCAGCAGCTCCCCGCGGCCCTCTAACGAGCAGTACTTC; CDR3: CASSSPRPSNEQYF
V: TRBV5-1; size: few; J: TRBJ1-1; D: NA; DNA: TGCGCCAGCATCCCTGATGGCAGAGGGTTTAGTGAAGCTTTCTTT; CDR3: CASIPDGRGFSEAFF
V: TRBV3-1/TRBV3-2; size: NA; J: TRBJ1-2; D: NA; DNA: TGTGCCAGCAGCCCACTTGGTAGGGGGAGTGGCTACACCTTC; CDR3: CASSPLGRGSGYTF
V: TRBV3-1/TRBV3-2; size: once; J: TRBJ2-7; D: TRBD1; DNA: TGTGCCAGCAGCCGTACAGGGGTTGGTGCCTACGAGCAGTACTTC; CDR3: CASSRTGVGAYEQYF
V: TRBV5-1; size: NA; J: TRBJ2-1; D: TRBD2; DNA: TGCGCCAGCTCTTTCCCGGGACTAGCGGGAGATGAGCAGTTCTTC; CDR3: CASSFPGLAGDEQFF
V: TRBV5-1; size: NA; J: TRBJ2-7; D: TRBD2; DNA: TGCGCCAGCAGCTTGGGTACTGGCGGGGGTTCCTACGAGCAGTACTTC; CDR3: CASSLGTGGGSYEQYF
V: TRBV27; size: few; J: TRBJ1-6; D: TRBD1; DNA: TGTGCCAGCAGTCCCCGACAGGGGCGTAATTCACCCCTCCACTTT; CDR3: CASSPRQGRNSPLHF
V: TRBV19; size: NA; J: TRBJ1-1; D: NA; DNA: TGTGCCAGCAAACTAGGACAGTTACCTGCCACTGAAGCTTTCTTT; CDR3: CASKLGQLPATEAFF
V: TRBV6-5; size: NA; J: TRBJ2-7; D: TRBD1; DNA: TGTGCCAGCAACTTGGACAGGCACCGCTCCTACGAGCAGTACTTC; CDR3: CASNLDRHRSYEQYF
V: TRBV2; size: NA; J: TRBJ2-2; D: TRBD2; DNA: TGTGCCAGCAGTGTACTAGCGGGAGGCACCGGGGAGCTGTTTTTT; CDR3: CASSVLAGGTGELFF
V: TRBV7-2; size: NA; J: TRBJ2-7; D: TRBD1; DNA: TGTGCCAGCAGCATGCGGGACAGGCCATACGAGCAGTACTTC; CDR3: CASSMRDRPYEQYF
V: TRBV28; size: NA; J: TRBJ1-5; D: NA; DNA: TGTGCCAGCAGCTCGGCGGGCGGGGCTGTTAAGCCCCAGCATTTT; CDR3: CASSSAGGAVKPQHF
V: TRBV2; size: NA; J: TRBJ1-1; D: NA; DNA: TGTGCCAGCAGGGCAGGACAGATTGAAGCTTTCTTT; CDR3: CASRAGQIEAFF
V: TRBV19; size: NA; J: TRBJ1-5; D: TRBD1; DNA: TGTGCCAGTACTGCGGACAGGCGGCATGGGCCCCAGCATTTT; CDR3: CASTADRRHGPQHF
V: TRBV4-1; size: few; J: TRBJ2-5; D: NA; DNA: TGCGCCAGCAGCCGCCTAGCGCCCCAAGAGACCCAGTACTTC; CDR3: CASSRLAPQETQYF
V: TRBV5-1; size: NA; J: TRBJ2-1; D: TRBD2; DNA: TGCGCCAGCAGCCATAATACTAGACTAGCGGGAAGCGCGGGCTCCTACAATGAGCAGTTCTTC; CDR3: CASSHNTRLAGSAGSYNEQFF
V: TRBV5-1; size: NA; J: TRBJ1-1; D: NA; DNA: TGCGCCAGCAGGTTACCGACAGAGAACACTGAAGCTTTCTTT; CDR3: CASRLPTENTEAFF
V: TRBV18; size: NA; J: TRBJ1-2; D: NA; DNA: TGTGCCAGCTCACCCGCGGACAGTTCTAACTATGGCTACACCTTC; CDR3: CASSPADSSNYGYTF
V: TRBV5-1; size: NA; J: TRBJ2-7; D: NA; DNA: TGCGCCAGCAGCTTGGTAGTTTCTCCCTACGAGCAGTACTTC; CDR3: CASSLVVSPYEQYF
V: TRBV12-5; size: NA; J: TRBJ1-5; D: TRBD1; DNA: TGTGCTAGTGGTAAGGGACAGGGGGATCAGCCCCAGCATTTT; CDR3: CASGKGQGDQPQHF
V: TRBV28; size: NA; J: TRBJ1-6; D: TRBD1; DNA: TGTGCCAGCAGTGTGACAGGGGCGGGAGATAATTCACCCCTCCACTTT; CDR3: CASSVTGAGDNSPLHF
V: TRBV7-9; size: NA; J: TRBJ2-7; D: NA; DNA: TGTGCCAGCAGCTCCCAGGGATACGAGCAGTACTTC; CDR3: CASSSQGYEQYF
V: TRBV27; size: few; J: TRBJ2-7; D: NA; DNA: TGTGCCAGCAGAGGAACCGTCGGGAGCGGATTCTACGAGCAGTACTTC; CDR3: CASRGTVGSGFYEQYF
V: TRBV5-1; size: NA; J: TRBJ1-2; D: NA; DNA: TGCGCCAGCAGCTTGGGGACACAGGGCTATGGCTACACCTTC; CDR3: CASSLGTQGYGYTF
V: TRBV19; size: once; J: TRBJ1-2; D: NA; DNA: TGTGCCAGTAGTATAGAAAATTGGCGGCAGAACTATGGCTACACCTTC; CDR3: CASSIENWRQNYGYTF
V: TRBV6-6; size: NA; J: TRBJ1-1; D: NA; DNA: TGTGCCAGCACTCCCCCGGGGCAGGGGCTGAACACTGAAGCTTTCTTT; CDR3: CASTPPGQGLNTEAFF
V: TRBV7-8; size: NA; J: TRBJ1-6; D: NA; DNA: TGTGCCAGCAGCTTAGCCCAGGGGAACTATAATTCACCCCTCCACTTT; CDR3: CASSLAQGNYNSPLHF
V: TRBV6-5; size: NA; J: TRBJ2-1; D: NA; DNA: TGTGCCAGCAGTTACTCGGTGTGGGCCGGCTACAATGAGCAGTTCTTC; CDR3: CASSYSVWAGYNEQFF
V: TRBV7-2; size: NA; J: TRBJ2-1; D: NA; DNA: TGTGCCAGCAGCCGTGCGAGGGACACATACAATGAGCAGTTCTTC; CDR3: CASSRARDTYNEQFF
V: TRBV28; size: NA; J: TRBJ2-1; D: NA; DNA: TGTGCCAGCAGTTTTCTCGCGGCGGGATCCTACAATGAGCAGTTCTTC; CDR3: CASSFLAAGSYNEQFF
V: TRBV18; size: NA; J: TRBJ2-6; D: NA; DNA: TGTGCCAGCTCACCACCGGTCGCGTTTGGGGCCAACGTCCTGACTTTC; CDR3: CASSPPVAFGANVLTF
V: TRBV10-1; size: NA; J: TRBJ1-1; D: TRBD1; DNA: TGCGCCAGCAGCCGGGACAGGGACCGGTCTGAAGCTTTCTTT; CDR3: CASSRDRDRSEAFF
V: TRBV28; size: few; J: TRBJ1-2; D: NA; DNA: TGTGCCAGCAGCGCCTCCGGGACTGCCAACTATGGCTACACCTTC; CDR3: CASSASGTANYGYTF
V: TRBV12-3/TRBV12-4; size: few; J: TRBJ2-3; D: NA; DNA: TGTGCCAGCAGCCTCAACTCAGATACGCAGTATTTT; CDR3: CASSLNSDTQYF
V: TRBV19; size: NA; J: TRBJ1-2; D: TRBD1; DNA: TGTGCCAGTAGTAGGTCCCGGGACAGGGGAGCTAACTATGGCTACACCTTC; CDR3: CASSRSRDRGANYGYTF
V: TRBV3-1/TRBV3-2; size: NA; J: TRBJ2-5; D: NA; DNA: TGTGCCAGCAGCCAAAACAGGGCAGAGACCCAGTACTTC; CDR3: CASSQNRAETQYF